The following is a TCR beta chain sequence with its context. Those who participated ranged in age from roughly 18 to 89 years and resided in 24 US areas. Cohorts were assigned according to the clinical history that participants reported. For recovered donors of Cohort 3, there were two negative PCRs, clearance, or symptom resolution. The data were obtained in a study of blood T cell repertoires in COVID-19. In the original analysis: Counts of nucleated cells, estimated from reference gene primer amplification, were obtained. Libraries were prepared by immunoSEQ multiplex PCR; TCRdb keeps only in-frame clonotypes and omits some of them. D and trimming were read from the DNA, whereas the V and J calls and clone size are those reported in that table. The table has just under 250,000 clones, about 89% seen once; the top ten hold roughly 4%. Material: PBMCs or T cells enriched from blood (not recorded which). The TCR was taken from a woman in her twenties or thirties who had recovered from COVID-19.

This CDR3 reads CASSPPVLGPQETQYF. DNA for the CDR3: TGTGCCAGCAGCCCCCCAGTCCTAGGCCCACAAGAGACCCAGTACTTC. The rearrangement joins TRBV7-9 to TRBJ2-5, with D hard to call. The V end lost 5 bases, the J end lost 2 bases, and 18 bases lay between the germline ends. The CDR3 is 16 residues long. Germline-derived CDR1 and CDR2 are SEHNR and FQNEAQ (reference sequence).